These 20 T cell receptor beta chains were sequenced from one sample in a study of post-analysis software for immune sequencing data. Whole-study findings and limits: Compared with controls, patients had more of about five TRBV segments, including TRBV5-6, TRBV5-1 and TRBV20-1.

Antigens of these TCRs are unknown. The authors incorporated unique molecular identifiers into the TCR beta cDNA libraries. TCRdb ran MiXCR on the PCR reads and lists one entry per CDR3 protein. The sample has a few hundred thousand distinct CDR3 sequences; 35% to 40% are singletons. What was sequenced was blood. Receptor source: a girl aged 10-17 years with multiple sclerosis.

In regard to this clonotype: This may come from a read error, since a much larger clone is one base off. This chain joins TRBV12-3 or TRBV12-4 and TRBJ2-1; tentative D call: TRBD2 (6 bases). Trimming stripped 7 bases from V and 7 bases from J, with 20 bases between. CDR3 size: 15 residues. The CDR3 protein is CASTLSRAAGNEQFF. CDR3 DNA sequence: TGTGCCAGCACCCTTAGCAGGGCCGCGGGGAATGAGCAGTTCTTC.

The chain uses TRBV12-3 or TRBV12-4 and TRBJ1-2; TRBD1 agrees at 8 bases. Trimming cost V 5 bases and J 7 bases; bases outside gene matches: 3. The CDR3 runs 12 residues. CDR3 loop: CASSDRGSGYTF. CDR3 bases: TGTGCCAGCAGTGACAGGGGCTCTGGCTACACCTTC.

The chain recombines TRBV7-6 with TRBJ2-1; D possibly matches TRBD1 or TRBD2 (5 bases each). Germline V gene sequence: CDR1 SGHVS, CDR2 FNYEAQ. Deletions cut 0 bases from V and 4 bases from J, with 19 bases between. This CDR3 region has 18 residues. The CDR3 bases are TGTGCCAGCAGCTTAGCCTTCACGGGGACGGCGGCTTACAATGAGCAGTTCTTC. Residues: CASSLAFTGTAAYNEQFF.

There are many counts of this clonotype. The gene calls are TRBV12-3 or TRBV12-4 and TRBJ1-5; TRBD1 aligns across 7 bases. The CDR3 has 15 residues. V gave up 4 bases and J gave up 2 bases; unmatched junction bases: 5. The CDR3 protein is CASSSGGFGNQPQHF. The CDR3 DNA is TGTGCCAGCAGTTCAGGGGGTTTTGGCAATCAGCCCCAGCATTTT.

This clonotype has just a few counts. The chain uses TRBV14 and TRBJ2-5, with 7 bases that match TRBD1. The DNA end is a closer match to TRBJ2-7, so the J assignment may be wrong. The CDR3 is made up of 14 amino acids. Per the germline V gene, CDR1 is SGHDN and CDR2 is FVKESK. CDR3 bases: TGTGCCAGCAGCCCCCCGAGACAGGGAAGCGAGCAGTACTTC. Protein product: CASSPPRQGSEQYF.

This clonotype was seen many times. The CDR3 sequence: CASSSGGTDTQYF. The CDR3 nucleotides are TGCGCCAGCAGTAGCGGGGGGACAGATACGCAGTATTTT. V and J are TRBV5-1 and TRBJ2-3, with 10 bases aligning to TRBD2. V lost 5 bases and J lost 3; bases outside the gene matches: 0. The CDR3 totals 13 residues. Germline CDR1 reads SGHRS; CDR2 reads YFSETQ.

This clonotype has ten or more counts. The genes are TRBV5-6 and TRBJ2-1; perhaps TRBD2 as D (6 bases). Trimming stripped 2 bases from V and 4 bases from J, with 13 bases between. CDR3 size: 15 residues. Germline CDR1 SGHDT, CDR2 YYEEEE. CDR3 sequence: CASSFGGVGYNEQFF. DNA of the CDR3: TGTGCCAGCAGCTTCGGAGGGGTGGGGTACAATGAGCAGTTCTTC.

This clonotype has a count of ten or more. J is TRBJ2-3 and V is TRBV11-2; D gene uncertain. With 8 bases removed from V and 4 bases from J, the gap between germline ends came to 10 bases. Per germline, CDR1 SGHAT and CDR2 FQNNGV. This CDR3 region has 12 residues. CDR3 coding DNA: TGTGCCAGCTCCTACGCGGCAGATACGCAGTATTTT. It translates to CASSYAADTQYF.

The CDR3 reads CASSQGTGGLATQYF. CDR3 nucleotides: TGTGCCAGCAGTCAGGGGACAGGGGGCTTGGCTACGCAGTATTTT. The chain employs TRBV6-5 and TRBJ2-3; 12 positions agree with TRBD1. The CDR3 has 15 amino acids. The trim removed 5 bases at V and 8 bases at J, leaving 8 bases unmatched. Germline V gene sequence: CDR1 MNHEY, CDR2 SVGAGI.

This clonotype was counted between two and nine times. The chain joins TRBV27 to TRBJ1-5; a weak D match, TRBD1 (6 bases). From germline, CDR1 is MNHEY and CDR2 SMNVEV (reference sequence). The CDR3 has 15 amino acids. Trimming shortened V by 6 bases and J by 1 base, and 13 bases separated the two germline ends. The CDR3 here is CASSGYRESNQPQHF. The CDR3, as DNA: TGTGCCAGCAGCGGATACAGGGAGAGCAATCAGCCCCAGCATTTT.

The chain is built from TRBV7-9 and TRBJ2-5; 10 positions match TRBD1. The last part of the DNA fits TRBJ2-7 better; the J call may be wrong. Germline loops: CDR1 SEHNR, CDR2 FQNEAQ (reference sequence). The CDR3 consists of 14 residues. The CDR3 DNA is TGTGCCAGCAGATCCGGGACAGGGGATGACGAGCAGTACTTC. Translating it yields CASRSGTGDDEQYF.

This clonotype was seen many times. This sequence joins TRBV7-9 and TRBJ2-3, with no clear D. CDR1 SEHNR and CDR2 FQNEAQ come from the germline V gene (reference sequence). The CDR3 loop spans 15 amino acids. V lost 4 bases to trimming and J lost 1 base, with 12 bases between them. The CDR3 DNA is TGTGCCAGCAGCTCCCCCTCCGAGGGCACAGATACGCAGTATTTT. Translating it yields CASSSPSEGTDTQYF. Variable domain in full (rest from reference TRBV7-9 and TRBJ2-3): DTGVSQNPRHKITKRGQNVTFRCDPISEHNRLYWYRQTLGQGPEFLTYFQNEAQLEKSRLLSDRFSAERPKGSFSTLEIQRTEQGDSAMYLCASSSPSEGTDTQYFGPGTRLTVL.

This clonotype was counted only a few times. A much more abundant neighbour one base away suggests this may be a read error. The gene calls are TRBV7-8 and TRBJ2-7, with D possibly called TRBD1 or TRBD2 (5 bases each). V was trimmed by 0 bases and J by 6 bases, leaving 6 bases between them. Germline values: CDR1 SGHVS, CDR2 FQNEAQ. The length of the CDR3 is 12 residues. DNA of the CDR3: TGTGCCAGCAGCTTAGCGAGGGGCGAGCAGTACTTC. This sequence encodes CASSLARGEQYF.

In this sample, this clonotype turned up many times. The CDR3 protein is CASSDGQANYGYTF. The DNA of the CDR3 is TGCGCCAGCTCGGACGGACAAGCTAACTATGGCTACACCTTC. The V call is TRBV4-1, the J call TRBJ1-2; D is perhaps TRBD1 (5 bases). Germline V gene data show CDR1 as MGHRA and CDR2 as YSYEKL. Trimming took 8 bases from V and 0 from J, leaving 13 bases between them. This CDR3 has 14 residues.

The chain employs TRBV5-1 and TRBJ1-3; D is ambiguous. The CDR3 runs to 15 residues. Trimming shortened V by 2 bases and J by 0 bases, and 9 bases separated the two germline ends. In germline, CDR1 is SGHRS, CDR2 YFSETQ. CDR3 sequence: CASSFDVLSGNTIYF. CDR3 sequence (DNA): TGCGCCAGCAGCTTCGACGTACTCTCTGGAAACACCATATATTTT.

Ten or more counts support this clonotype. This chain connects TRBV5-5 to TRBJ2-5; D possibly corresponds to TRBD2 (7 bases). V lost 3 bases and J 5 bases, leaving 11 bases between the germline ends. This CDR3 contains 13 residues. Germline assignment: CDR1 SGHKS and CDR2 YYEKEE (reference sequence). The CDR3 nucleotides read TGTGCCAGCAGCTGGGGGGGGGCCGAGACCCAGTACTTC. Protein: CASSWGGAETQYF.

Remarks on this clonotype: The junction and the germline gene differ at one end; a read error may be behind it. V and J are TRBV3-1 and TRBJ1-4; possible D gene TRBD1, 5 bases. The CDR3 is made up of 14 amino acids. CDR1 and CDR2 (germline): LGHDT, YNNKEL (reference sequence). The CDR3 loop is CAGSSRQINEKLFF. In DNA form, the CDR3 reads TGTGCCGGCAGCTCCAGACAGATAAATGAAAAACTGTTTTTT.

The chain joins TRBV20-1 to TRBJ1-1; the match to TRBD1 covers 9 bases. This CDR3 comprises 18 residues. The V segment lost 4 bases and the J segment 5 bases; nucleotides outside the gene matches: 20. Germline loops: CDR1 DFQATT, CDR2 SNEGSKA (reference sequence). The CDR3 nucleotides are TGCAGTGCTATCATACCGGGACAGGGTGTGATAGTTATAACTGAAGCTTTCTTT. Translated: CSAIIPGQGVIVITEAFF.

The chain combines TRBV28 with TRBJ1-6, with 7 bases that match TRBD1. The CDR3 extends over 13 amino acids. V was clipped by 8 bases and J by 6 bases; unmatched bases: 4. Germline V gene data show CDR1 as MDHEN and CDR2 as SYDVKM. CDR3 sequence: CASAGTANSPLHF. In DNA, the CDR3 is TGTGCCAGCGCCGGGACAGCTAATTCACCCCTCCACTTT. The entire variable domain, with the rest obtained from reference TRBV28 and TRBJ1-6, is as follows: DVKVTQSSRYLVKRTGEKVFLECVQDMDHENMFWYRQDPGLGLRLIYFSYDVKMKEKGDIPEGYSVSREKKERFSLILESASTNQTSMYLCASAGTANSPLHFGNGTRLTVT.

V usage is TRBV24-1 and J usage is TRBJ2-1; TRBD1 might be the D (5 bases). The germline gives CDR1 KGHDR, CDR2 SFDVKD. Trimming removed 5 bases at V and 10 bases at J, with 11 bases between. This CDR3 is 12 amino acids long. CDR3 sequence: CATSAAGWEQFF. The DNA for the CDR3 is TGTGCCACCAGTGCCGCAGGGTGGGAGCAGTTCTTC.